The T cell receptor (beta chain) under discussion was sequenced for a study of blood T cell repertoires in COVID-19. Study-level information: The United States, Italy and Spain supplied acute and convalescent COVID-19 samples. PBMCs, B-cell-depleted T cells, or T cells provided the cDNA or gDNA that made up the material.

The V gene's germline CDR1 is MDHEN and CDR2 SYDVKM. This CDR3 is 12 amino acids long. The V end lost 11 bases, the J end lost 2 bases, and 12 bases lay between the germline ends. In this sample, this clone turned up a few times. Authors' processing steps: Reference gene primer amplification gave nucleated cell count estimates. Using immunoSEQ multiplex PCR, the repertoire was profiled, and TCRdb retains in-frame clones only, with some absent. V and J calls and clone size are those listed in that table; D and trimming were worked out from the DNA. The repertoire holds roughly 49,000 clones, with approximately 84% as singletons.

The specimen sequenced was peripheral blood. The sequence derives from a man aged 45-60 years with active COVID-19. The rearrangement joins TRBV28 to TRBJ1-2; D might be TRBD1 (6 bases). CDR3 in amino acids: CAGWTVNYGYTF. The CDR3, as DNA: TGTGCCGGTTGGACAGTGAACTATGGCTACACCTTC.